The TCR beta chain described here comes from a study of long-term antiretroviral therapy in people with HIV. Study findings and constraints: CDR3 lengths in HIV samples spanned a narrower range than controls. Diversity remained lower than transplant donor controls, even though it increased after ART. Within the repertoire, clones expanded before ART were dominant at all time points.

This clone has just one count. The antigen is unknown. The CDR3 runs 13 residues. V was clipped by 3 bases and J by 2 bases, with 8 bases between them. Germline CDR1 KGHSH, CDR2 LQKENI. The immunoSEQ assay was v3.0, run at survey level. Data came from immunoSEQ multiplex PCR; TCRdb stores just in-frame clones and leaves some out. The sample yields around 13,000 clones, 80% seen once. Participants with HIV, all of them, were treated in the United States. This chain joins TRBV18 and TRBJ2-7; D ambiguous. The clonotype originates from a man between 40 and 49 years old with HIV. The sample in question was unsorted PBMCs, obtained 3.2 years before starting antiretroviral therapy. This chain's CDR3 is CASSPSSTYEQYF. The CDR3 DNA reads TGTGCCAGCTCACCCTCCTCAACCTACGAGCAGTACTTC.